Following are 10 T cell receptor beta chains from one sample sequenced in a study of shared clonotypes between healthy human individuals. The data were produced by immunoSEQ multiplex PCR, yet TCRdb's version contains in-frame clones alone and is incomplete. The sample has 490,000 or so clones; 60% to 85% are singletons. Sequenced: PBMCs. These receptors were collected from a woman in her 40s in good health. Some clones in this sample may be carry-over from other donors' samples.

This chain joins TRBV15 and TRBJ1-1; D uncertain. The length of the CDR3 is 16 residues. Trimming pared 0 bases from V and 2 bases from J, leaving 13 bases between. CDR1 and CDR2 (germline): LNHNV, YYDKDF (reference sequence). The CDR3 reads CATSRDMAGGNTEAFF. The DNA for the CDR3 is TGTGCCACCAGCAGAGATATGGCAGGAGGTAACACTGAAGCTTTCTTT. The full variable domain, with the rest looked up from reference TRBV15 and TRBJ1-1, is DAMVIQNPRYQVTQFGKPVTLSCSQTLNHNVMYWYQQKSSQAPKLLFHYYDKDFNNEADTPDNFQSRRPNTSFCFLDIRSPGLGDTAMYLCATSRDMAGGNTEAFFGQGTRLTVV.

This clone has only a few counts. The chain employs TRBV4-2 and TRBJ1-1, with TRBD1 matching over 8 bases. The CDR3 sequence is 16 residues long. V dropped 6 bases and J dropped 3; count of bases not matched to a gene: 12. Germline assignment: CDR1 LGHNA and CDR2 YNFKEQ. DNA of the CDR3: TGTGCCAGCAGTCCGTCCCGGGACAGGTCCCACACTGAAGCTTTCTTT. Translated: CASSPSRDRSHTEAFF.

As for this clone: Other DNA sequences in the same sample also yield this CDR3. The chain is built from TRBV27 and TRBJ2-7; 12 bases map to TRBD2. The germline V gene encodes CDR1 MNHEY and CDR2 SMNVEV (reference sequence). The CDR3 consists of 14 residues. The ends lost 5 bases at V and 7 bases at J; junction bases unmatched: 6. CDR3 amino acids: CASSRLAGVGEQYF. CDR3 bases: TGTGCCAGCAGTAGACTAGCGGGAGTGGGAGAGCAGTACTTC.

J is TRBJ1-1 and V is TRBV6-4, with a tentative D call TRBD1 (5 bases). With 5 bases removed from V and 3 bases from J, the gap between germline ends came to 16 bases. CDR1 and CDR2 from the germline V gene are MRHNA and SNTAGT. The CDR3 has 15 residues. The CDR3 is CASSPGGGRDTEAFF. CDR3 bases: TGTGCCAGCAGTCCGGGGGGAGGGAGGGACACTGAAGCTTTCTTT.

This chain joins TRBV30 and TRBJ2-5, with D perhaps matching TRBD1 (6 bases). The assigned J gene may be wrong: the sequence end matches TRBJ2-7 better. The length of the CDR3 is 12 residues. Looked up from germline, CDR1 is GTSNPN and CDR2 is SVGIG (reference sequence). CDR3 sequence: CAWSVSGVEQYF. CDR3 coding DNA: TGTGCCTGGAGTGTATCAGGGGTCGAGCAGTACTTC.

This clone has only one observation. The chain employs TRBV27 and TRBJ2-7; TRBD2 might be the D (5 bases). Germline-derived CDR1 and CDR2 are MNHEY and SMNVEV (reference sequence). The V and J ends lost 4 bases and 3 bases respectively, with 19 bases between them. The CDR3 covers 16 residues. CDR3 residues: CASSSEAVPQVYEQYF. CDR3 DNA: TGTGCCAGCAGTTCGGAGGCCGTCCCCCAAGTCTACGAGCAGTACTTC.

Details on this clone: This likely stems from a read error, as it lies one base from a far larger clone. Other DNA variants within this sample encode the same CDR3. The chain recombines TRBV29-1 with TRBJ1-1; D gene ambiguous. CDR1 and CDR2 from the germline V gene are SQVTM and ANQGSEA. The CDR3 spans 15 residues. This CDR3 is CSADPPTRGNTEAFF. The CDR3 region has the DNA TGCAGCGCCGATCCTCCTACAAGAGGGAACACCGAAGCTTTCTTT. The full variable domain, completed using reference TRBV29-1 and TRBJ1-1, is SAVISQKPSRDICQRGTSLTIQCQVDSQVTMMFWYRQQPGQSLTLIATANQGSEATYESGFVIDKFPISRPNLTFSTLTVSNMSPEDSSIYLCSADPPTRGNTEAFFGQGTRLTVV.

CDR3 sequence: CASKIGANEQFF. CDR3 DNA sequence: TGTGCCAGCAAAATAGGAGCGAATGAGCAGTTCTTC. The gene calls are TRBV2 and TRBJ2-1; D remains unclear. The CDR3 is 12 residues long. Trimming left V 7 bases short and J 7 bases short, with 11 bases between. CDR1 and CDR2 from the germline V gene are SNHLY and FYNNEI.

V is TRBV7-6 and J is TRBJ2-3; D is uncertain. V was shortened by 1 base and J by 5 bases, with 13 bases between the two germline ends. Per germline, CDR1 SGHVS and CDR2 FNYEAQ. The CDR3 contains 15 residues. CDR3 nucleotides: TGTGCCAGCAGCTTAGATCTACTTTCCCTAGATACGCAGTATTTT. It encodes CASSLDLLSLDTQYF.

The gene calls are TRBV5-1 and TRBJ2-3, with a tentative D call TRBD2 (5 bases). The V gene's germline CDR1 is SGHRS and CDR2 YFSETQ. The ends were cut back, 4 bases at V and 4 bases at J, with 10 bases in the middle. CDR3 length equals 13 residues. The CDR3 coding sequence is TGCGCCAGCAGCCACGGAGGCGCAGATACGCAGTATTTT. Its translation: CASSHGGADTQYF.